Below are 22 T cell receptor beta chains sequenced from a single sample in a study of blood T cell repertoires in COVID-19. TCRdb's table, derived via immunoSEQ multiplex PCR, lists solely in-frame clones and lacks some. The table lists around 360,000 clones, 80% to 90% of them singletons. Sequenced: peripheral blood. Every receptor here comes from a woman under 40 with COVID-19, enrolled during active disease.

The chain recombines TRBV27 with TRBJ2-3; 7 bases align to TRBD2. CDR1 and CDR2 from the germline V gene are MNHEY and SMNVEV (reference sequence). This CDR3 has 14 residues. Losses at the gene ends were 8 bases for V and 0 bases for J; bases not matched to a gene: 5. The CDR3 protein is CASQSGTSTDTQYF. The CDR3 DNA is TGTGCCAGCCAAAGCGGGACTAGCACAGATACGCAGTATTTT.

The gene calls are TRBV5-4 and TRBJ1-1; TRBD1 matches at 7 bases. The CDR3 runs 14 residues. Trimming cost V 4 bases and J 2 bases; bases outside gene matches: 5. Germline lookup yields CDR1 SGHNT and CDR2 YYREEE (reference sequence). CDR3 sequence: CASSIGQANTEAFF. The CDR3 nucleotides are TGTGCCAGCAGCATAGGACAGGCCAACACTGAAGCTTTCTTT.

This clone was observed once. In DNA, the CDR3 is TGTGCCAGCAGCAGTAGGACAGGGGGCATCGACACCGGGGAGCTGTTTTTT. This codes for CASSSRTGGIDTGELFF. This chain connects TRBV21-1 to TRBJ2-2; no DNA check was done on the table's D call, TRBD1. TRBV21-1 constitutes a pseudogene. The CDR3 length is 17 residues.

The CDR3 DNA is TGTGCCATCAGTAGGGACAGCAACTATGGCTACACCTTC. Its protein product is CAISRDSNYGYTF. The chain carries TRBV10-3 and TRBJ1-2; 7 bases are a match to TRBD1. Germline V CDR1 and CDR2: ENHRY, SYGVKD. The CDR3 is made up of 13 amino acids. Trimming at V came to 5 bases and at J to 2 bases, leaving 2 bases not matched to a gene.

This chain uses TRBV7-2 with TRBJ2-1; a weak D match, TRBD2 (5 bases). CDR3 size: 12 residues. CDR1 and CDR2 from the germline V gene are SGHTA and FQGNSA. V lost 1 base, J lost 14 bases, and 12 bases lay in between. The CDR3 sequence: CASSLDLKGEFF. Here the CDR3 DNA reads TGTGCCAGCAGCTTAGACCTTAAGGGAGAGTTCTTC.

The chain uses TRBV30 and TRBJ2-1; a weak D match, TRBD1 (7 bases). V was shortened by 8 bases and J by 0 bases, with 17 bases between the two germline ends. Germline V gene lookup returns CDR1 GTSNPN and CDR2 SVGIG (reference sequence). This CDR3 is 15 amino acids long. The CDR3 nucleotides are TGTGCCGGGTGGAGGGGGCGGTACTCCTACAATGAGCAGTTCTTC. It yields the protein CAGWRGRYSYNEQFF.

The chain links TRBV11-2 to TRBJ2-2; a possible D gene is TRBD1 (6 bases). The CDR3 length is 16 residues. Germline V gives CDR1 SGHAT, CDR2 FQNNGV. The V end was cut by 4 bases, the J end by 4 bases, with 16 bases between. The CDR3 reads CASSSGHSDFTGELFF. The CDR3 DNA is TGTGCCAGCAGCTCGGGACATTCGGATTTCACCGGGGAGCTGTTTTTT.

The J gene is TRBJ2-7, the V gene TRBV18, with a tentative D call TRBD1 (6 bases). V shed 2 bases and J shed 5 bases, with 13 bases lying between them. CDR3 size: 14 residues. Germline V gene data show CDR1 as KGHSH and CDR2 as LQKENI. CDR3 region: CASSPATGYDEQYF. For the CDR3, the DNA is TGTGCCAGCTCACCAGCGACAGGCTACGACGAGCAGTACTTC.

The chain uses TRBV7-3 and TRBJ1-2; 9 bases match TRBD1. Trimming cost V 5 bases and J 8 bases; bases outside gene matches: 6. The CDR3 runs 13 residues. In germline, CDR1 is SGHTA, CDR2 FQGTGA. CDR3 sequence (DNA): TGTGCCAGCAGCCCGGGACAGGGAGTAGGCTACACCTTC. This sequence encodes CASSPGQGVGYTF. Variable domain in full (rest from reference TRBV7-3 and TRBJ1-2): GAGVSQTPSNKVTEKGKYVELRCDPISGHTALYWYRQSLGQGPEFLIYFQGTGAADDSGLPNDRFFAVRPEGSVSTLKIQRTERGDSAVYLCASSPGQGVGYTFGSGTRLTVV.

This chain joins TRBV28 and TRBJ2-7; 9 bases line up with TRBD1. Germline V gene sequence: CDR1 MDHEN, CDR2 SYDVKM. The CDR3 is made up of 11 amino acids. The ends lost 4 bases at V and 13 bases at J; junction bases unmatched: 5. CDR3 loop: CASSYRDRVYF. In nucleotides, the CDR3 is TGTGCCAGCAGTTACCGGGACAGGGTATACTTC.

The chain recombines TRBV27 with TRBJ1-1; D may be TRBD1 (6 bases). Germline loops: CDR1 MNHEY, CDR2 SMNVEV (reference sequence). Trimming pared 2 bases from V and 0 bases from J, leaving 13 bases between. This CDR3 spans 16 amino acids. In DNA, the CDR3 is TGTGCCAGCAGTTTAGACGCTGGGGGCCTGAACACTGAAGCTTTCTTT. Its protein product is CASSLDAGGLNTEAFF.

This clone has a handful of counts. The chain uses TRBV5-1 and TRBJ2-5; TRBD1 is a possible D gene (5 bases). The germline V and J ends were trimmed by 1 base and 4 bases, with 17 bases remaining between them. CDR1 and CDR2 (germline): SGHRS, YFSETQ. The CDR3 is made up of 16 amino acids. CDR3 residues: CASSLSQGFEGETQYF. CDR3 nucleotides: TGCGCCAGCAGCTTGTCCCAGGGCTTTGAAGGAGAGACCCAGTACTTC.

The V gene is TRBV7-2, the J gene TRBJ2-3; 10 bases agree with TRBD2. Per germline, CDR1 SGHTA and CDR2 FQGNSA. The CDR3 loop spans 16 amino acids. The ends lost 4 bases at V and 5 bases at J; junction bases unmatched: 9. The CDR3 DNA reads TGTGCCAGCAGCTCCATGAGCGGGAGGGCAGAAGATACGCAGTATTTT. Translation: CASSSMSGRAEDTQYF.

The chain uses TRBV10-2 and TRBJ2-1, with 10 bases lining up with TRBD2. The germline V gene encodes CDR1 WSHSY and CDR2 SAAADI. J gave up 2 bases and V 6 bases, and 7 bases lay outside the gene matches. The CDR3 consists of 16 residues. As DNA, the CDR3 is TGCGCCAGCAGAGCGGGAGGGCCTATAGCCTACAATGAGCAGTTCTTC. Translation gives CASRAGGPIAYNEQFF.

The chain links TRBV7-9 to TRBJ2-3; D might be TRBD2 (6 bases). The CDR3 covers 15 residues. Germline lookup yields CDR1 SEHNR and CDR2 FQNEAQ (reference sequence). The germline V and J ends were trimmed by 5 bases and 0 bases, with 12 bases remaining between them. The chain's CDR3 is CASSAGTGSTDTQYF. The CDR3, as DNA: TGTGCCAGCAGCGCAGGGACTGGGAGCACAGATACGCAGTATTTT.

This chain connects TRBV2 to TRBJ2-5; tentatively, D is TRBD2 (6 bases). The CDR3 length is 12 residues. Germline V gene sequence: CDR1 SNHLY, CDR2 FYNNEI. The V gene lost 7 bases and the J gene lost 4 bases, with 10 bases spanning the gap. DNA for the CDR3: TGTGCCAGCATTCAGGGAGGAGAGACCCAGTACTTC. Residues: CASIQGGETQYF. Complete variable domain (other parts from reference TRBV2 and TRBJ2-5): EPEVTQTPSHQVTQMGQEVILRCVPISNHLYFYWYRQILGQKVEFLVSFYNNEISEKSEIFDDQFSVERPDGSNFTLKIRSTKLEDSAMYFCASIQGGETQYFGPGTRLLVL.

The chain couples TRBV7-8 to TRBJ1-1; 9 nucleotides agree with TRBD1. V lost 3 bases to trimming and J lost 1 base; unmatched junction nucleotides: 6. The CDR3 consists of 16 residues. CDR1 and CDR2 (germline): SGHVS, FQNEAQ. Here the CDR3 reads CASSLGGQGRNTEAFF. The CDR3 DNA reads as TGTGCCAGCAGCTTGGGGGGACAGGGTAGGAACACTGAAGCTTTCTTT.

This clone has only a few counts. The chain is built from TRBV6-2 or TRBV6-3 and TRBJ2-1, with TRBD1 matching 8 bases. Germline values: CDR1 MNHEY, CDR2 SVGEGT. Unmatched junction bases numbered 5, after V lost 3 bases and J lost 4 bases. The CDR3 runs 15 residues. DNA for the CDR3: TGTGCCAGCAGTTATACAGGGGGGACTTACAATGAGCAGTTCTTC. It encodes CASSYTGGTYNEQFF.

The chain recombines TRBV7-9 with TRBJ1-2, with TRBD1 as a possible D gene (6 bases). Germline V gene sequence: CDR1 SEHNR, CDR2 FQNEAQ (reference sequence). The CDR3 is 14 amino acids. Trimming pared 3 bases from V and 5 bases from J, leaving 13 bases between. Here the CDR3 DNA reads TGTGCCAGCAGCTTGGGACAAGGATTATATGGCTACACCTTC. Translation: CASSLGQGLYGYTF.

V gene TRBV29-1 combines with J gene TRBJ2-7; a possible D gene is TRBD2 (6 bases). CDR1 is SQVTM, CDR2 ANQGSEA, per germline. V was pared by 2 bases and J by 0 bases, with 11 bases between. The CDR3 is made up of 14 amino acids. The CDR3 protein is CSVERTGVSYEQYF. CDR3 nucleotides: TGCAGCGTTGAAAGGACGGGAGTCTCCTACGAGCAGTACTTC.

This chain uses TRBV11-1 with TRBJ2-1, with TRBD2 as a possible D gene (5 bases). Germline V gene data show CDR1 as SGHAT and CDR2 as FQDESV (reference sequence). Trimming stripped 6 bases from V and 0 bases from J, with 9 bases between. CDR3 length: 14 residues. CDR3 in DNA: TGTGCCAGCAGGAGGGCGACCTCCTACAATGAGCAGTTCTTC. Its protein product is CASRRATSYNEQFF.

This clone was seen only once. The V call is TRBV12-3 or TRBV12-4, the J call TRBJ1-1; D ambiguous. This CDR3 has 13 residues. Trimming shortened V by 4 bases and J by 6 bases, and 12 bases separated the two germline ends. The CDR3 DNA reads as TGTGCCAGCAGTTCCCGGGAGGACGCTGAAGCTTTCTTT. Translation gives CASSSREDAEAFF.